The present T cell receptor (beta chain) was sequenced within a study of shared clonotypes between healthy human individuals. On the study more broadly: Each donor's CD8 memory used one plate, CD8 naive two, each CD4 subset three.

As for this clone: The target antigen is unknown. In the same sample, other DNA sequences code for this CDR3.

Whole-study findings and limits: Non-shared clonotypes showed lower generation probabilities than clonotypes common to all four donors. Relative to memory subsets, naive subsets generally showed larger estimated richness.

Germline trimming cut 0 bases from V and 2 bases from J; bases unmatched to any gene: 3. The germline V gene encodes CDR1 SGHNT and CDR2 YYREEE (reference sequence). The CDR3 length is 15 residues. Original processing notes: ImmunoSEQ only sent back junction sequences with no quality scores, so filtering was done differently. Sequencing used immunoSEQ multiplex PCR; TCRdb keeps in-frame clones, though not all of them. V, J and clone size were drawn from that table, and D and trimming were deduced from the DNA. This sample has roughly 2.6 million clones, with roughly nine tenths found just once. The TCR sequence derives from a man aged 18 to 29 in good health. Specimen: naive CD4+ T cells sorted from blood. The sample's subset: CD45RA+ positively selected. The chain joins TRBV5-4 to TRBJ2-3, with 7 nucleotides matching TRBD1. The CDR3 region has the DNA TGTGCCAGCAGCTTGGTTGACAGGGACACAGATACGCAGTATTTT. This sequence encodes CASSLVDRDTDTQYF.